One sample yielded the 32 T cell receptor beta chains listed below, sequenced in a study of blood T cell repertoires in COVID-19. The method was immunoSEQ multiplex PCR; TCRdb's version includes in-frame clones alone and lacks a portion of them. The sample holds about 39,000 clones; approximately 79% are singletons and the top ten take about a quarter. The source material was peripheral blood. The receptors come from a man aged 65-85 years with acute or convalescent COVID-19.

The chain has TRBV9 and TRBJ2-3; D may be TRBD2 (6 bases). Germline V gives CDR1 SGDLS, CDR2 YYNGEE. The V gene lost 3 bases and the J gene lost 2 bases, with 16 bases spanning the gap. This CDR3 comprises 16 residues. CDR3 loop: CASSAEGRGNTDTQYF. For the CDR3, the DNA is TGTGCCAGCAGCGCCGAGGGGCGGGGAAACACAGATACGCAGTATTTT.

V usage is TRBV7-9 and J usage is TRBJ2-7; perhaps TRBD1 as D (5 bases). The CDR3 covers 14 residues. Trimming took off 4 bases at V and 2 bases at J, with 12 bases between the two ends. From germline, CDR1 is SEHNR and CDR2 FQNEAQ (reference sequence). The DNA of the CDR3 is TGTGCCAGCAGCTCATCAGGGTTTCCCTACGAGCAGTACTTC. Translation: CASSSSGFPYEQYF.

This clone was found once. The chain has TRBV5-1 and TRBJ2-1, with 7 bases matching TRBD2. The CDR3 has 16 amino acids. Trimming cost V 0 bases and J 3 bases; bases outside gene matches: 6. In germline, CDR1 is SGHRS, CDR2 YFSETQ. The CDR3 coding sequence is TGCGCCAGCAGCTTGGATGGCGGGAGTAACTACAATGAGCAGTTCTTC. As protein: CASSLDGGSNYNEQFF.

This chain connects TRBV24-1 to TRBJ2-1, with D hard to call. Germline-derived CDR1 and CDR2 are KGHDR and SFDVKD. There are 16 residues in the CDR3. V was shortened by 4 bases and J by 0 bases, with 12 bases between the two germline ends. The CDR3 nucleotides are TGTGCCACCAGTGACGCCCCACCCTACTCCTACAATGAGCAGTTCTTC. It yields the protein CATSDAPPYSYNEQFF.

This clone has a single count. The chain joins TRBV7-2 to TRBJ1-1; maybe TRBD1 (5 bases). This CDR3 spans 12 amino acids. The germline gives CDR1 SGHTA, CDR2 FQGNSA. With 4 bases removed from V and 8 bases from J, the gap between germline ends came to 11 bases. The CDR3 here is CASSSPPGEAFF. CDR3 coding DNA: TGTGCCAGCAGCTCTCCCCCAGGGGAAGCTTTCTTT.

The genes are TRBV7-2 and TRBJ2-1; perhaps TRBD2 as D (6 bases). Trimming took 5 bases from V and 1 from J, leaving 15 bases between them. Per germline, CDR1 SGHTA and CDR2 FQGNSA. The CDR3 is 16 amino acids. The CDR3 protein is CASSTTSGRSYNEQFF. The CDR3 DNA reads TGTGCCAGCAGCACTACGTCGGGGAGGTCCTACAATGAGCAGTTCTTC.

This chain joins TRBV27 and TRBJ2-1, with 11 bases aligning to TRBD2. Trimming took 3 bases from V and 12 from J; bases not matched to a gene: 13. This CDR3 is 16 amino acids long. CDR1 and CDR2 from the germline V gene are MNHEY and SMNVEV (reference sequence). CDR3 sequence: CASSFLTSGASQVQFF. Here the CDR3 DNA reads TGTGCCAGCAGTTTCTTGACTAGCGGGGCCTCCCAGGTGCAGTTCTTC.

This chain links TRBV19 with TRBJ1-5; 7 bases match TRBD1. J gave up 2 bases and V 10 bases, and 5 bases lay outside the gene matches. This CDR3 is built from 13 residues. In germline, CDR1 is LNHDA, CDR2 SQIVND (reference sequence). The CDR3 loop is CATRQGRNQPQHF. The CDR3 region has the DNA TGTGCCACCCGACAGGGCCGCAATCAGCCCCAGCATTTT.

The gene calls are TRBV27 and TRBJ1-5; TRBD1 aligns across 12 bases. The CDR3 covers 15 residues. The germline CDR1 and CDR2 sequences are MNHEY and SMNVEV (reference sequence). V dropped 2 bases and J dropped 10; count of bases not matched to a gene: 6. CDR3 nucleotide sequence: TGTGCCAGCAGTTTAAGAGGGACAGGGGGCTACCCCCAGCATTTT. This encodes CASSLRGTGGYPQHF.

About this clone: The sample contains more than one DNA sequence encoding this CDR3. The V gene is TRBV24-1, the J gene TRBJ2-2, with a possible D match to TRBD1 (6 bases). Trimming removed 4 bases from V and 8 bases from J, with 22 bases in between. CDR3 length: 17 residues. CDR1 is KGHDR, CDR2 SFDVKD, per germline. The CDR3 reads CATSELPGQGAPGELFF. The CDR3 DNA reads TGTGCCACCAGTGAACTTCCGGGACAAGGGGCTCCGGGGGAGCTGTTTTTT.

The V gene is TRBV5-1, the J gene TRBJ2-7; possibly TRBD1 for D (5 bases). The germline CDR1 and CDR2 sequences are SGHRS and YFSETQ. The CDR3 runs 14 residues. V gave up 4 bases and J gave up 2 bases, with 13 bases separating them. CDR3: CASSPRQLAYEQYF. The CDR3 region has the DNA TGCGCCAGCAGCCCGCGACAGCTCGCCTACGAGCAGTACTTC.

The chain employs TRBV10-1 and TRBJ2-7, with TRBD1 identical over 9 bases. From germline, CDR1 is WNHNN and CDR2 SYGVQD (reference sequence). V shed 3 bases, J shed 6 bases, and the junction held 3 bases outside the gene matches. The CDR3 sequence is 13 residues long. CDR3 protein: CASSESTGGEQYF. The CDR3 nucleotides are TGCGCCAGCAGTGAATCGACAGGGGGCGAGCAGTACTTC.

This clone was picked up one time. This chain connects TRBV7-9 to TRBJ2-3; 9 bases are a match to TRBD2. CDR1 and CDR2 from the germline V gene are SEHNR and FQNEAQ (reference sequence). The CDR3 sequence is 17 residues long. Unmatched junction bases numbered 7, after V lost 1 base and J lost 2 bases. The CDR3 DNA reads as TGTGCCAGCAGCTTAGGGGGAGCTAGCGGGATCACAGATACGCAGTATTTT. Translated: CASSLGGASGITDTQYF. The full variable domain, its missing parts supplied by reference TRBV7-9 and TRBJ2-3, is DTGVSQNPRHKITKRGQNVTFRCDPISEHNRLYWYRQTLGQGPEFLTYFQNEAQLEKSRLLSDRFSAERPKGSFSTLEIQRTEQGDSAMYLCASSLGGASGITDTQYFGPGTRLTVL.

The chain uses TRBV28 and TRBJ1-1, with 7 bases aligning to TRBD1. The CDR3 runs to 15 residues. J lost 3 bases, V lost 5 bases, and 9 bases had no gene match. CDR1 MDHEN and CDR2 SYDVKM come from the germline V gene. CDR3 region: CASSPNRGEDTEAFF. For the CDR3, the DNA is TGTGCCAGCAGTCCGAACAGGGGAGAGGACACTGAAGCTTTCTTT.

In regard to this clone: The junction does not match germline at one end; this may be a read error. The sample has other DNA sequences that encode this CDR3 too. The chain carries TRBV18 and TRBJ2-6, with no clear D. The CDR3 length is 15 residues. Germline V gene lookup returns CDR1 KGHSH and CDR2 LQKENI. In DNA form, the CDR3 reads TGTGCCAGTTCACCACCCCCCTCCGGGGCCAACGTCCTGACTTTC. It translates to CASSPPPSGANVLTF.

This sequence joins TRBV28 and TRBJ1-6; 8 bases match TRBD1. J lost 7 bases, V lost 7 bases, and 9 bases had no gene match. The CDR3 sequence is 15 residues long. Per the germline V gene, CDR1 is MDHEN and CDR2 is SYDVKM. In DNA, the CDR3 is TGTGCCAGCAACCCCGGACAGGGCGGCAATTCACCCCTCCACTTT. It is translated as CASNPGQGGNSPLHF.

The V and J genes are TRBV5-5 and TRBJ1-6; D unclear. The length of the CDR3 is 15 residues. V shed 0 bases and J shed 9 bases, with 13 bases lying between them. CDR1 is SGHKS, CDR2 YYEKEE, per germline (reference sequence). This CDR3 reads CASSLAGLEGSPLHF. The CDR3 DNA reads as TGTGCCAGCAGCTTGGCAGGCCTTGAGGGTTCACCCCTCCACTTT.

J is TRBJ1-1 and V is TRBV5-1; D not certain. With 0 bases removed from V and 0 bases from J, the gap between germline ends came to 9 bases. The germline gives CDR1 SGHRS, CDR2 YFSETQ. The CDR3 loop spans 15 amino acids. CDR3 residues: CASSLVGSLNTEAFF. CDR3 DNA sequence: TGCGCCAGCAGCTTGGTGGGCAGTTTGAACACTGAAGCTTTCTTT.

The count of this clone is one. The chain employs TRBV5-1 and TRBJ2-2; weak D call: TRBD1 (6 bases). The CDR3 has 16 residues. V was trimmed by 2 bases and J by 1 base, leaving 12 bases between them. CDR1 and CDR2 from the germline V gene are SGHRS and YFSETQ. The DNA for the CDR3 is TGCGCCAGCAGCTTCCTACAGACAGGGAACACCGGGGAGCTGTTTTTT. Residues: CASSFLQTGNTGELFF.

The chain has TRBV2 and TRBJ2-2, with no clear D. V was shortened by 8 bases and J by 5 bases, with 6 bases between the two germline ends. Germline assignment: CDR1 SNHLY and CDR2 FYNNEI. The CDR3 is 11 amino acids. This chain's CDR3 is CASRLTGELFF. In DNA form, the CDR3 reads TGTGCCAGCCGGTTAACCGGGGAGCTGTTTTTT.

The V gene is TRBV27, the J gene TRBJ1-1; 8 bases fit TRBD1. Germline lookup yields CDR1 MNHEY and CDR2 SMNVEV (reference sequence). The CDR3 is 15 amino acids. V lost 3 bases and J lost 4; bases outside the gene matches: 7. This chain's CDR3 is CASSLRTGQGTEAFF. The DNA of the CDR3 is TGTGCCAGCAGTTTGAGGACAGGGCAAGGCACTGAAGCTTTCTTT.

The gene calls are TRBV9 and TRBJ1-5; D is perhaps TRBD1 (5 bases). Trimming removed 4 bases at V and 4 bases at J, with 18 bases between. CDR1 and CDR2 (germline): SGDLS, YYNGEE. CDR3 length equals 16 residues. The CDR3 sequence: CASSQGGQGANQPQHF. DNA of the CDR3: TGTGCCAGCAGCCAGGGAGGGCAGGGAGCAAATCAGCCCCAGCATTTT.

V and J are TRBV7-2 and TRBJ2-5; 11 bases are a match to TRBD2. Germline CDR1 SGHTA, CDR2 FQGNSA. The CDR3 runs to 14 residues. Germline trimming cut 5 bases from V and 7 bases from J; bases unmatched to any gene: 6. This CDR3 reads CASSPGLAVVTQYF. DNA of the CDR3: TGTGCCAGCAGCCCGGGACTAGCGGTGGTGACCCAGTACTTC. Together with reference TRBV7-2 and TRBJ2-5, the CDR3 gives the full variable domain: GAGVSQSPSNKVTEKGKDVELRCDPISGHTALYWYRQSLGQGLEFLIYFQGNSAPDKSGLPSDRFSAERTGGSVSTLTIQRTQQEDSAVYLCASSPGLAVVTQYFGPGTRLLVL.

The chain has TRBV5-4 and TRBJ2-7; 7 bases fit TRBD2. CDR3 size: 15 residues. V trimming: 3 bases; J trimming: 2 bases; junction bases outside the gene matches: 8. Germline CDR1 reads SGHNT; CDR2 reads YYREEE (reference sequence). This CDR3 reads CASSYLAATTYEQYF. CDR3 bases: TGTGCCAGCAGCTACCTAGCGGCGACCACCTACGAGCAGTACTTC.

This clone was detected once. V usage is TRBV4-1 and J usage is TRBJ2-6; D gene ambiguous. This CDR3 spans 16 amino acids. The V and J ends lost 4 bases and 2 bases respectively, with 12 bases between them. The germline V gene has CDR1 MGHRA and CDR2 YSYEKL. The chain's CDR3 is CASSPVPGPGANVLTF. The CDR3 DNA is TGCGCCAGCAGCCCAGTCCCTGGGCCTGGGGCCAACGTCCTGACTTTC.

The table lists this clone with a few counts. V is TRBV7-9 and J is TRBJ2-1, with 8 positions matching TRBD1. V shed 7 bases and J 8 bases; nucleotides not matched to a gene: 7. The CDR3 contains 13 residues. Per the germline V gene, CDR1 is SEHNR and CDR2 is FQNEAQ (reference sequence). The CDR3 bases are TGTGCCAGCACCGGACAGGGAAAAGATGAGCAGTTCTTC. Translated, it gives CASTGQGKDEQFF.

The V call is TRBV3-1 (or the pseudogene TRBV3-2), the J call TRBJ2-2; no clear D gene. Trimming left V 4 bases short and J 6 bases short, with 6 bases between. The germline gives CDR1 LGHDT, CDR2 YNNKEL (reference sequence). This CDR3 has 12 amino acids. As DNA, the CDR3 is TGTGCCAGCAGCCCTCTACCCGGGGAGCTGTTTTTT. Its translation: CASSPLPGELFF.

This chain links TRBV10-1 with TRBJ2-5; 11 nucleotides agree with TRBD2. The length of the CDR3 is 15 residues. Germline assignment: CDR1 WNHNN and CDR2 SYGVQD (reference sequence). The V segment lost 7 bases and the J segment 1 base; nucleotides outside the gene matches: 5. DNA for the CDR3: TGCGCCAGCACTGGGACTAGCGGTTCCCAAGAGACCCAGTACTTC. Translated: CASTGTSGSQETQYF.

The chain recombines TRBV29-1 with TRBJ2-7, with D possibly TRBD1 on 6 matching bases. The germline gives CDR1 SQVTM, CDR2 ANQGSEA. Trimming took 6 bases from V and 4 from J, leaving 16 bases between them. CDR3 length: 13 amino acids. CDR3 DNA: TGCAGCGTCGAGAGTGACGGGACATACGAGCAGTACTTC. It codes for CSVESDGTYEQYF.

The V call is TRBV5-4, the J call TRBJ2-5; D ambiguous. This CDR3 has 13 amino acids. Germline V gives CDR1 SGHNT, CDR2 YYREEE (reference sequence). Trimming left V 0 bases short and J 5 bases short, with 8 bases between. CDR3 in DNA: TGTGCCAGCAGCTTGGGGGTGGAGGAGACCCAGTACTTC. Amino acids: CASSLGVEETQYF.

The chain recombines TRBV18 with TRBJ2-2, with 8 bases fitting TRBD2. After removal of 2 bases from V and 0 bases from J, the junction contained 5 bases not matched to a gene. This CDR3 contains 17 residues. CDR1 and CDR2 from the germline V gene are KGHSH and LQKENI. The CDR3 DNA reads TGTGCCAGCTCACCAAGCGCGGGAGGCTCGAACACCGGGGAGCTGTTTTTT. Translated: CASSPSAGGSNTGELFF.

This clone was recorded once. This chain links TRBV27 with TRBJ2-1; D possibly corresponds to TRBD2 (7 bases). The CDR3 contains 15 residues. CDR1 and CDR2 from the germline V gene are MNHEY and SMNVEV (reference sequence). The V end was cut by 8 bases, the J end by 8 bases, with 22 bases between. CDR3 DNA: TGTGCCAGCCAAAGTTCCGGGGGGCGAGTAGATGAGCAGTTCTTC. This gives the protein CASQSSGGRVDEQFF.